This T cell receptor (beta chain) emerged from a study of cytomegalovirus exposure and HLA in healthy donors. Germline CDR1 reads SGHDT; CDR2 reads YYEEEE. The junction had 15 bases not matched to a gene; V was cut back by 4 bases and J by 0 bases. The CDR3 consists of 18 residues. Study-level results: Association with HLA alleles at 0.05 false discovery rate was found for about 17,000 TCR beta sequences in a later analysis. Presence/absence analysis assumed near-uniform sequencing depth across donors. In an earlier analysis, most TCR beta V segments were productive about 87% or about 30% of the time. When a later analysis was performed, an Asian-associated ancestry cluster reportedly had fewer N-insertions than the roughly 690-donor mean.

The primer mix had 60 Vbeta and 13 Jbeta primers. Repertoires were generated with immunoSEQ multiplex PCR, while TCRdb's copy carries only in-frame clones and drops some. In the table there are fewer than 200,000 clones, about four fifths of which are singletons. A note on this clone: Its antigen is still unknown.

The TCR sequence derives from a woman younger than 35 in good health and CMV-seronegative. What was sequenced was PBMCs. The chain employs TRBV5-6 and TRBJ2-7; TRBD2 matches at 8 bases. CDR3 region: CASSGRWRGGRPSYEQYF. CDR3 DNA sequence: TGTGCCAGCAGCGGCCGTTGGCGTGGCGGGAGGCCCTCCTACGAGCAGTACTTC.